What follows are 26 T cell receptor beta chains derived from one specimen sequenced in a study of regulatory T cells in long-lasting Graves disease (dated by TCRdb to about 2021). Library construction relied on multiplex PCR. The sequencer listed for this sample is Illumina HiSeq 4000. To build TCR beta libraries, CDR3 regions were amplified by Arm-PCR using iRepertoire HTBI primers. The raw public data were reprocessed by TCRdb itself: fastp quality trimming at Q25, MiXCR clonotype calling, in-frame beta chains only. Every distinct CDR3 protein forms one entry, paired with its most common genes and DNA. The sample table contains about 470,000 distinct CDR3 sequences; only one count was recorded for about a fifth of them. The ten largest make up 7% to 9.5% of the sample. The sample's time point label, in plain terms: persistent/refractory GD, antithyroid drugs over 5 years with positive TRAb. For both TCR sequencing and RNA sequencing, RNA was extracted from PBMCs using TRIzol.

This specimen was peripheral blood mononuclear cells (PBMCs), taken when the disease was refractory, from a patient treated with antithyroid drugs. Source of these receptors: a female donor with Graves disease.

With respect to this clonotype: A much larger clone differs from this one at a single base, so this may be a read error. The chain is built from TRBV29-1 and TRBJ1-2; D unclear. Germline lookup yields CDR1 SQVTM and CDR2 ANQGSEA. V was cut by 7 bases and J by 8 bases, with 26 bases left in between. This CDR3 is built from 15 residues. The CDR3 DNA reads as TGCAGCGCCTGGACCAGTGACGTGATCGGAGGGGGCTACACCTTC. Its protein product is CSAWTSDVIGGGYTF.

This clonotype came up many times. This chain uses TRBV20-1 with TRBJ1-2; D is possibly TRBD1 (5 bases). V shed 3 bases and J shed 4 bases, with 12 bases lying between them. CDR1 and CDR2 (germline): DFQATT, SNEGSKA (reference sequence). CDR3 size: 13 residues. The CDR3 here is CSASETALYGYTF. In DNA form, the CDR3 reads TGCAGTGCTAGTGAGACAGCCCTCTATGGCTACACCTTC.

This clonotype has at least ten counts. The rearrangement joins TRBV2 to TRBJ1-2, with D possibly TRBD1 on 5 matching bases. The V end was cut by 5 bases, the J end by 4 bases, with 17 bases between. Per the germline V gene, CDR1 is SNHLY and CDR2 is FYNNEI. The CDR3 contains 15 residues. The CDR3: CASSRATGTAYGYTF. The DNA of the CDR3 is TGTGCCAGCAGTCGCGCGACCGGGACCGCCTATGGCTACACCTTC.

This chain connects TRBV28 to TRBJ2-1, with TRBD1 matching over 9 bases. The CDR3 extends over 16 amino acids. Germline assignment: CDR1 MDHEN and CDR2 SYDVKM. Trimming cost V 6 bases and J 6 bases; bases outside gene matches: 12. The CDR3 coding sequence is TGTGCCAGCAGCCTCACCGCCGGGACAGGGAGCAATGAGCAGTTCTTC. It translates to CASSLTAGTGSNEQFF. Drawing the rest from reference TRBV28 and TRBJ2-1, the complete variable domain is DVKVTQSSRYLVKRTGEKVFLECVQDMDHENMFWYRQDPGLGLRLIYFSYDVKMKEKGDIPEGYSVSREKKERFSLILESASTNQTSMYLCASSLTAGTGSNEQFFGPGTRLTVL.

This clonotype was seen more than once but under ten times. The CDR3 reads CASSRGGVNQPQHF. The CDR3, as DNA: TGTGCCAGCAGCCGTGGAGGTGTCAATCAGCCCCAGCATTTT. V gene TRBV9 combines with J gene TRBJ1-5; D gene ambiguous. V shed 4 bases and J shed 3 bases, with 11 bases lying between them. Germline loops: CDR1 SGDLS, CDR2 YYNGEE. This CDR3 has 14 amino acids.

At least ten counts were recorded for this clonotype. The chain carries TRBV10-3 and TRBJ2-7; D uncertain. CDR3 length equals 12 residues. V was trimmed by 4 bases and J by 5 bases, leaving 9 bases between them. The germline V gene encodes CDR1 ENHRY and CDR2 SYGVKD. The CDR3 loop is CAISGRRDEQYF. The CDR3 nucleotides are TGTGCCATCAGTGGAAGACGGGACGAGCAGTACTTC.

The chain joins TRBV9 to TRBJ2-2, with D possibly matching TRBD1 (5 bases). The CDR3 loop spans 14 amino acids. The ends were cut back, 5 bases at V and 4 bases at J, with 12 bases in the middle. Per the germline V gene, CDR1 is SGDLS and CDR2 is YYNGEE. The DNA of the CDR3 is TGTGCCAGCAGTCAAGGGGTTTTCACCGGGGAGCTGTTTTTT. The encoded protein is CASSQGVFTGELFF.

V is TRBV2 and J is TRBJ2-5; the match to TRBD2 covers 8 bases. CDR3 size: 16 residues. The ends lost 7 bases at V and 2 bases at J; junction bases unmatched: 12. Germline V gene lookup returns CDR1 SNHLY and CDR2 FYNNEI. CDR3 amino acids: CASTSTLAGNQETQYF. The CDR3 coding sequence is TGTGCCAGCACCTCTACCCTAGCGGGCAATCAAGAGACCCAGTACTTC.

The table lists this clonotype with a few counts. The chain links TRBV7-3 to TRBJ1-1; 7 nucleotides line up with TRBD1. This CDR3 contains 14 residues. Germline values: CDR1 SGHTA, CDR2 FQGTGA. V was pared by 5 bases and J by 0 bases, with 3 bases of the junction left unmatched. The CDR3 spells CASSRDRLNTEAFF. The CDR3 DNA follows: TGTGCCAGCAGCCGGGACAGATTGAACACTGAAGCTTTCTTT.

This sequence joins TRBV14 and TRBJ2-2; either TRBD1 or TRBD2 may fit D (5 bases each). The V gene lost 4 bases and the J gene lost 5 bases, with 14 bases spanning the gap. The CDR3 has 15 amino acids. Germline lookup yields CDR1 SGHDN and CDR2 FVKESK. The CDR3 region is CASSPGTVRTGELFF. CDR3 in DNA: TGTGCCAGCAGCCCAGGGACGGTCCGAACCGGGGAGCTGTTTTTT.

The chain employs TRBV6-1 and TRBJ2-7; TRBD1 matches 8 bases. This CDR3 region has 12 residues. Germline CDR1 MNHNS, CDR2 SASEGT. V shed 6 bases, J shed 6 bases, and the junction held 4 bases outside the gene matches. The CDR3 loop is CASSPDRGEQYF. In nucleotides, the CDR3 is TGTGCCAGCAGCCCAGACAGGGGCGAGCAGTACTTC.

This clonotype was counted at least ten times. The chain links TRBV13 to TRBJ2-6; D uncertain. V was trimmed by 1 base and J by 4 bases, leaving 11 bases between them. Germline CDR1 PRHDT, CDR2 FYEKMQ (reference sequence). The length of the CDR3 is 16 residues. In DNA, the CDR3 is TGTGCCAGCAGCTTAGTATCGGGTTCCGGGGCCAACGTCCTGACTTTC. It specifies CASSLVSGSGANVLTF.

This clonotype was recorded a few times. This sequence may be a read error, since a much larger clone differs from it by one base. The J gene is TRBJ2-7, the V gene TRBV6-2 or TRBV6-3, with 7 nucleotides matching TRBD1. Germline V gives CDR1 MNHEY, CDR2 SVGEGT. This CDR3 comprises 14 residues. CDR3 amino acids: CVSRTWTGALEQYF. CDR3 bases: TGTGTCAGCAGGACCTGGACAGGAGCCTTGGAGCAGTACTTC.

The sample holds many counts of this clonotype. The chain employs TRBV2 and TRBJ1-1; D not resolved. Germline lookup yields CDR1 SNHLY and CDR2 FYNNEI. V shed 2 bases and J shed 0 bases, with 13 bases lying between them. The CDR3 spans 16 residues. This chain's CDR3 is CASSEPLLGLNTEAFF. The CDR3 nucleotides are TGTGCCAGCAGTGAACCCCTGTTGGGGTTGAACACTGAAGCTTTCTTT.

This clonotype was counted ten times or more. The rearrangement joins TRBV7-2 to TRBJ1-1, with D unresolved. Trimming took 1 base from V and 4 from J, leaving 10 bases between them. Per the germline V gene, CDR1 is SGHTA and CDR2 is FQGNSA. This CDR3 is 14 amino acids long. CDR3 sequence reads: CASSLEGLSTEAFF. The CDR3 nucleotides are TGTGCCAGCAGCTTAGAAGGGTTATCCACTGAAGCTTTCTTT. Using reference TRBV7-2 and TRBJ1-1 for the parts outside the CDR3, the full variable domain is GAGVSQSPSNKVTEKGKDVELRCDPISGHTALYWYRQSLGQGLEFLIYFQGNSAPDKSGLPSDRFSAERTGGSVSTLTIQRTQQEDSAVYLCASSLEGLSTEAFFGQGTRLTVV.

The chain joins TRBV24-1 to TRBJ2-2; D remains ambiguous. Per germline, CDR1 KGHDR and CDR2 SFDVKD. V lost 6 bases to trimming and J lost 6 bases, with 10 bases between them. This CDR3 contains 13 residues. CDR3 sequence: CATSFGLSGELFF. The CDR3 nucleotides read TGTGCCACCAGTTTTGGGCTCTCCGGGGAGCTGTTTTTT.

V gene TRBV6-2 or TRBV6-3 combines with J gene TRBJ2-5; the match to TRBD2 covers 9 bases. The ends lost 5 bases at V and 1 base at J; junction bases unmatched: 5. This CDR3 comprises 15 residues. CDR1 and CDR2 (germline): MNHEY, SVGEGT. Here the CDR3 reads CASSELAGFQETQYF. Here the CDR3 DNA reads TGTGCCAGCAGTGAACTAGCGGGTTTCCAAGAGACCCAGTACTTC.

This clonotype was found a few times. The chain combines TRBV27 with TRBJ2-7; the D gene is possibly TRBD2 (6 bases). V lost 3 bases, J lost 3 bases, and 12 bases lay in between. There are 14 residues in the CDR3. From germline, CDR1 is MNHEY and CDR2 SMNVEV (reference sequence). Written as DNA, the CDR3 is TGTGCCAGCAGTTTTGGCGGGGCAAACTACGAGCAGTACTTC. The encoded protein is CASSFGGANYEQYF.

A word on this clonotype: Just one base apart from a much larger clone, this may be a read error. The chain employs TRBV24-1 and TRBJ2-7, with 8 bases that match TRBD1. The CDR3 runs to 13 residues. The germline V gene encodes CDR1 KGHDR and CDR2 SFDVKD. In DNA, the CDR3 is TGTACCACCAGTGATTGGGACAGGACCGAGCAGTACTTC. Protein: CTTSDWDRTEQYF.

This clonotype was observed many times. The chain recombines TRBV4-3 with TRBJ1-2, with 9 bases fitting TRBD1. Germline V gene sequence: CDR1 LGHNA, CDR2 YSLEER. There are 16 residues in the CDR3. J gave up 6 bases and V 0 bases, and 8 bases lay outside the gene matches. The CDR3 bases are TGCGCCAGCAGCCAAGACGTGGCGACAGGGGGAGATGGCTACACCTTC. Translated, it gives CASSQDVATGGDGYTF.

At least ten counts were recorded for this clonotype. J is TRBJ2-7 and V is TRBV20-1; TRBD2 matches 14 bases. V dropped 5 bases and J dropped 0; count of bases not matched to a gene: 6. This CDR3 comprises 16 residues. Germline assignment: CDR1 DFQATT and CDR2 SNEGSKA (reference sequence). The DNA of the CDR3 is TGCAGTGCTGCCGGGACTAGCGGGGGATTCTCCTACGAGCAGTACTTC. Translated: CSAAGTSGGFSYEQYF.

The gene calls are TRBV29-1 and TRBJ2-3, with a weak D call TRBD2 (5 bases). CDR1 and CDR2 (germline): SQVTM, ANQGSEA. With 8 bases removed from V and 2 bases from J, the gap between germline ends came to 11 bases. The CDR3 spans 12 residues. DNA of the CDR3: TGCAGCCTACGGGATTACACAGATACGCAGTATTTT. Amino acids: CSLRDYTDTQYF.

Concerning this clonotype itself: Being one base from a much bigger clone, this may be a read error. The chain employs TRBV30 and TRBJ2-5; D might be TRBD1 (5 bases). The germline CDR1 and CDR2 sequences are GTSNPN and SVGIG (reference sequence). The CDR3 totals 13 residues. The DNA of the CDR3 is TGTGCCTGGGGGGCGCCCATGCCCCTGACCCGGTACTTC. Translating it yields CAWGAPMPLTRYF.

This clonotype was counted a few times. The rearrangement uses TRBV13 and TRBJ1-6; 7 bases align to TRBD1. CDR1 and CDR2 (germline): PRHDT, FYEKMQ (reference sequence). The V segment lost 6 bases and the J segment 8 bases; nucleotides outside the gene matches: 4. This CDR3 has 13 residues. The CDR3 DNA sequence: TGTGCCAGCAGGGAGGGGGCTCATTCACCCCTCCACTTT. Translation gives CASREGAHSPLHF.

The sample holds a few counts of this clonotype. Written as DNA, the CDR3 is TGTGCCAGCAGCTTAGATCCCCGTAGGGGGGGCGCGAACACCGGGGAGCTGTTTTTT. Translated, it gives CASSLDPRRGGANTGELFF. V usage is TRBV11-3 and J usage is TRBJ2-2, with D possibly matching TRBD2 (7 bases). V lost 0 bases and J 0 bases, leaving 17 bases between the germline ends. CDR1 and CDR2 (germline): SGHNT, YENEEA. The CDR3 spans 19 residues.

The sample holds a few counts of this clonotype. The V gene is TRBV15, the J gene TRBJ2-7; 7 bases are shared with TRBD2. This CDR3 spans 17 amino acids. V was pared by 1 base and J by 3 bases, with 12 bases of the junction left unmatched. Germline V gene sequence: CDR1 LNHNV, CDR2 YYDKDF (reference sequence). As DNA, the CDR3 is TGTGCCACCAGCAGAGGGGGGTTTCGGGGGGACGGCTACGAGCAGTACTTC. This sequence encodes CATSRGGFRGDGYEQYF.